Listed below are T cell receptor beta chains from one sample, sequenced in a study of T cells in Graves' hyperthyroidism and ophthalmopathy. One entry per CDR3 protein results from TCRdb running MiXCR on the multiplex PCR reads. The table records roughly 500,000 distinct CDR3 sequences, 24% of them present only once. Sequenced material: blood. These receptors originate from a woman aged 25 to 39 with Graves' ophthalmopathy. The CDR3 runs from the conserved cysteine through the conserved F or W. The D gene is left open where the match is weak. A row's size may be missing; if present it is once, few, many or a size class.

TRBJ2-3 | TRBV19 | NA | many | CASSMWEPTDTQYF | TGTGCCAGTAGTATGTGGGAACCGACAGATACGCAGTATTTT
TRBJ2-5 | TRBV20-1 | NA | many | CSARPSKGGGTQETQYF | TGCAGTGCTAGACCTTCGAAAGGCGGGGGCACACAAGAGACCCAGTACTTC
TRBJ1-1 | TRBV20-1 | NA | few | CSARSIGSRGAFF | TGCAGTGCTAGGTCCATCGGAAGTAGGGGAGCTTTCTTT
TRBJ1-1 | TRBV6-2/TRBV6-3 | TRBD1 | many | CASSYSITGAEAFF | TGTGCCAGCAGTTACTCGATCACAGGGGCTGAAGCTTTCTTT
TRBJ2-4 | TRBV10-3 | NA | NA | CAISDGGPHYLDKNIKYF | TGTGCCATCAGTGACGGAGGGCCACATTACTTGGACAAAAACATTAAGTACTTC
TRBJ2-6 | TRBV6-5 | TRBD1 | many | CASSYRTGGFGANVLTF | TGTGCCAGCAGTTACCGCACAGGGGGCTTTGGGGCCAACGTCCTGACTTTC
TRBJ1-2 | TRBV20-1 | TRBD1 | many | CSARPQGAWDYGYTF | TGCAGTGCTCGACCCCAGGGGGCTTGGGACTATGGCTACACCTTC
TRBJ1-6 | TRBV5-1 | NA | NA | CASSLEGGDNSPLHF | TGCGCCAGCAGCTTGGAAGGGGGAGATAATTCACCCCTCCACTTT
TRBJ2-7 | TRBV6-5 | TRBD1 | many | CASSLNRGGHEQYF | TGTGCCAGCAGTTTGAACAGGGGCGGCCACGAGCAGTACTTC
TRBJ2-5 | TRBV5-1 | NA | NA | CASTGQLKTQYF | TGCGCCAGCACCGGACAGTTAAAGACCCAGTACTTC
TRBJ1-3 | TRBV12-3/TRBV12-4 | NA | many | CASSLGDTAGDTIYF | TGTGCCAGCAGTTTAGGGGACACGGCCGGGGACACCATATATTTT
TRBJ2-5 | TRBV27 | NA | many | CASSLLETRETQYF | TGTGCCAGCAGTCTTCTGGAGACACGGGAGACCCAGTACTTC
TRBJ2-5 | TRBV7-9 | NA | many | CASMDRDYQETQYF | TGTGCCAGTATGGACCGGGACTACCAAGAGACCCAGTACTTC
TRBJ2-7 | TRBV18 | TRBD2 | NA | CASSPTSGDTYEQYF | TGTGCCAGCTCACCAACTAGCGGGGATACCTACGAGCAGTACTTC
TRBJ1-2 | TRBV11-1 | NA | many | CASSHLPGAIRDYGYTF | TGTGCCAGCAGCCATTTGCCGGGGGCGATACGGGACTATGGCTACACCTTC
TRBJ2-7 | TRBV6-1 | TRBD2 | NA | CASRMGLVYEQYF | TGTGCCAGCAGGATGGGACTAGTCTACGAGCAGTACTTC
TRBJ1-1 | TRBV20-1 | TRBD1 | many | CSAKFGTGELGAFF | TGCAGTGCTAAATTCGGGACAGGGGAACTAGGTGCTTTCTTT
TRBJ2-5 | TRBV11-2 | NA | many | CASSPAVTQYF | TGTGCCAGCAGTCCAGCGGTGACCCAGTACTTC
TRBJ2-7 | TRBV12-3/TRBV12-4 | TRBD2 | NA | CASSLVRLASGGAGGQYF | TGTGCCAGCAGTTTAGTCCGTTTGGCTAGCGGGGGGGCCGGGGGGCAGTACTTC
TRBJ1-2 | TRBV28 | NA | NA | CASSLQRRGYTF | TGTGCCAGCAGTTTACAGCGGAGGGGCTACACCTTC
TRBJ1-2 | TRBV19 | NA | once | CASSDTAYYGYTF | TGTGCCAGTAGTGATACAGCGTACTATGGCTACACCTTC
TRBJ1-2 | TRBV9 | NA | NA | CASSEYDSYAPDYTF | TGTGCCAGCAGCGAATATGACTCATACGCTCCTGACTACACCTTC
TRBJ2-2 | TRBV30 | NA | few | CAWNGLSTGELFF | TGTGCCTGGAACGGGTTAAGCACCGGGGAGCTGTTTTTT
TRBJ1-1 | TRBV16 | TRBD1 | many | CASSTQPGQGTEAFF | TGTGCCAGCAGCACTCAGCCGGGACAGGGCACTGAAGCTTTCTTT
TRBJ1-1 | TRBV5-1 | TRBD1 | NA | CASSYGTAAEAFF | TGCGCCAGCAGCTATGGGACAGCGGCTGAAGCTTTCTTT
TRBJ2-5 | TRBV6-5 | NA | many | CASSYSKGPGETQYF | TGTGCCAGCAGTTACTCGAAGGGCCCGGGGGAGACCCAGTACTTC
TRBJ2-5 | TRBV7-2 | NA | many | CASSLREGGETQYF | TGTGCCAGCAGCTTACGCGAGGGGGGGGAGACCCAGTACTTC
TRBJ1-1 | TRBV19 | TRBD1 | many | CASRWDRGRNTEAFF | TGTGCCAGTAGATGGGACAGGGGGCGAAACACTGAAGCTTTCTTT
TRBJ1-2 | TRBV20-1 | NA | NA | CSARFAQLHGYTF | TGCAGTGCTAGATTTGCCCAGCTACATGGCTACACCTTC
TRBJ2-7 | TRBV6-2/TRBV6-3 | TRBD2 | many | CASSRTSGYEQYF | TGTGCCAGCAGTAGGACTAGCGGCTACGAGCAGTACTTC
TRBJ1-2 | TRBV6-5 | TRBD1 | once | CASSYNRGPNYGYTF | TGTGCCAGCAGTTACAACAGGGGGCCTAACTATGGCTACACCTTC
TRBJ2-2 | TRBV27 | NA | few | CASRHYPINTGELFF | TGTGCCAGCAGGCATTACCCGATTAACACCGGGGAGCTGTTTTTT
TRBJ2-7 | TRBV20-1 | TRBD1 | many | CSAIPGQGYEQYF | TGCAGTGCTATTCCGGGACAGGGCTACGAGCAGTACTTC
TRBJ2-7 | TRBV12-3/TRBV12-4 | NA | many | CASSLEREQYF | TGTGCCAGCAGTTTAGAACGCGAGCAGTACTTC
TRBJ1-1 | TRBV12-3/TRBV12-4 | TRBD1 | many | CASSSSGTGTGDTEAFF | TGTGCCAGCAGTTCCTCCGGGACAGGGACTGGCGACACTGAAGCTTTCTTT
TRBJ1-1 | TRBV6-1 | NA | many | CASKTADELMNTEAFF | TGTGCCAGCAAGACGGCCGATGAGCTCATGAACACTGAAGCTTTCTTT
TRBJ2-7 | TRBV20-1 | TRBD2 | many | CSAIQRGDEQYF | TGCAGTGCGATCCAGCGGGGGGACGAGCAGTACTTC
TRBJ2-2 | TRBV7-3 | TRBD1 | many | CASSLYRGGGELFF | TGTGCCAGCAGCTTATACAGGGGTGGCGGGGAGCTGTTTTTT
TRBJ2-5 | TRBV28 | NA | many | CASSLWSVQETQYF | TGTGCCAGCAGTTTATGGTCAGTCCAAGAGACCCAGTACTTC
TRBJ2-5 | TRBV30 | NA | NA | CAWAPGNSETQYF | TGTGCCTGGGCTCCAGGGAATTCAGAGACCCAGTACTTC
TRBJ1-2 | TRBV30 | TRBD1 | NA | CAWRIWGQGGMDGYTF | TGTGCCTGGAGAATTTGGGGACAGGGGGGAATGGATGGCTACACCTTC
TRBJ2-5 | TRBV29-1 | NA | NA | CSVQGETQYF | TGCAGCGTTCAGGGGGAGACCCAGTACTTC
TRBJ1-1 | TRBV28 | NA | many | CASSIGTDTEAFF | TGTGCCAGCAGTATTGGGACGGACACTGAAGCTTTCTTT